The TCR beta chain under discussion was sequenced for a study of cytomegalovirus exposure and HLA in healthy donors. On this clone itself: Its antigen is unknown.

The method was immunoSEQ multiplex PCR; TCRdb's version includes in-frame clones alone and lacks a portion of them. The sample has 150,000 to 200,000 clones; roughly 84% are singletons. General study points: Researchers counted roughly 160 TCR beta chains as cytomegalovirus-associated. TCR sequences were mostly rare, though some public TCRs occurred in many donors. High sensitivity and specificity were reportedly achieved when the classifier diagnosed cytomegalovirus status.

The donors were members of the validation cohort comprising about 130 subjects, separate from the roughly 670-subject first cohort. The origin of this receptor is a young woman in good health and CMV-seropositive. The material sequenced was PBMCs.

As DNA, the CDR3 is TGTGCCAGCAGCCAAGATAGGACTAGCGGGGGGGGAAGCACAGATACGCAGTATTTT. It specifies CASSQDRTSGGGSTDTQYF. V usage is TRBV4-2 and J usage is TRBJ2-3; TRBD2 aligns across 15 bases. V lost 0 bases to trimming and J lost 0 bases; unmatched junction nucleotides: 4. The CDR3 covers 19 residues. Germline CDR1 and CDR2: LGHNA and YNFKEQ.